The 6 T cell receptor beta chains below come from one sample, sequenced in a study of blood T cell repertoires in COVID-19. Generated by immunoSEQ multiplex PCR, the TCRdb table keeps only in-frame clones and is missing some. The sample holds 100,000 to 150,000 clones, 75% to 85% seen once. Sequencing was performed on peripheral blood. The origin of the receptors is a woman between 50 and 59 years old with acute or convalescent COVID-19.

The chain joins TRBV7-2 to TRBJ1-1, with D possibly matching TRBD1 (6 bases). V lost 5 bases to trimming and J lost 4 bases, with 14 bases between them. Germline lookup yields CDR1 SGHTA and CDR2 FQGNSA. The CDR3 runs 14 residues. The CDR3 protein is CASSRTGLSTEAFF. The CDR3 DNA sequence: TGTGCCAGCAGCCGTACAGGGTTGAGCACTGAAGCTTTCTTT.

The chain links TRBV5-1 to TRBJ2-3; 10 nucleotides agree with TRBD2. The germline V gene encodes CDR1 SGHRS and CDR2 YFSETQ. This CDR3 comprises 17 residues. The J segment lost 6 bases and the V segment lost 0 bases, leaving 10 bases of the junction unmatched. CDR3 loop: CASSLGVSGGPPDTQYF. DNA of the CDR3: TGCGCCAGCAGCTTGGGTGTTAGCGGGGGGCCTCCCGATACGCAGTATTTT.

The chain uses TRBV7-8 and TRBJ2-3, with D perhaps matching TRBD2 (6 bases). The germline gives CDR1 SGHVS, CDR2 FQNEAQ. With 11 bases removed from V and 3 bases from J, the gap between germline ends came to 18 bases. This CDR3 has 14 amino acids. CDR3 sequence reads: CASQAGRVTDTQYF. CDR3 sequence (DNA): TGTGCCTCGCAGGCGGGAAGGGTGACAGATACGCAGTATTTT. Variable domain in full (rest from reference TRBV7-8 and TRBJ2-3): GAGVSQSPRYKVAKRGQDVALRCDPISGHVSLFWYQQALGQGPEFLTYFQNEAQLDKSGLPSDRFFAERPEGSVSTLKIQRTQQEDSAVYLCASQAGRVTDTQYFGPGTRLTVL.

The genes are TRBV6-5 and TRBJ2-1, with D hard to call. The CDR3 has 13 amino acids. The V and J ends lost 5 bases and 6 bases respectively, with 11 bases between them. CDR1 MNHEY and CDR2 SVGAGI come from the germline V gene. The CDR3 bases are TGTGCCAGCAGTAAGACACGCGTCAATGAGCAGTTCTTC. It is translated as CASSKTRVNEQFF.

Here the CDR3 DNA reads TGTGCCAGCAGTGATTGGGGGGTAAGGGGCCCCGGGGAGCTGTTTTTT. Residues: CASSDWGVRGPGELFF. The chain is built from TRBV6-1 and TRBJ2-2; weak D call: TRBD2 (6 bases). The CDR3 covers 16 residues. V gave up 3 bases and J gave up 6 bases, with 17 bases separating them. Germline V gene sequence: CDR1 MNHNS, CDR2 SASEGT.

The chain recombines TRBV2 with TRBJ1-3; 9 positions agree with TRBD1. The CDR3 has 15 amino acids. The trim removed 8 bases at V and 9 bases at J, leaving 14 bases unmatched. Germline V lookup: CDR1 SNHLY, CDR2 FYNNEI. CDR3 in DNA: TGTGCCAGCCGGATAGGGACAGGGTCATCGCGCACCATATATTTT. Protein product: CASRIGTGSSRTIYF.